The entry below gives a single T cell receptor (beta chain) sequence along with its context. Trimming cost V 8 bases and J 1 base; bases outside gene matches: 9. The CDR3 runs 15 residues. CDR1 is SEHNR, CDR2 FQNEAQ, per germline (reference sequence). Using immunoSEQ multiplex PCR, the repertoire was profiled, and TCRdb retains in-frame clones only, with some absent. The table includes about 18,000 clones, around 68% detected once. Stated treatment: randomized to nivolumab then ipilimumab (arm A) or the reverse (arm B). The data are from a study of sequential checkpoint blockade in melanoma. V gene TRBV7-9 combines with J gene TRBJ2-7, with 9 bases fitting TRBD1. The receptor's source is a human donor with melanoma. The sequenced sample was CD8+ T cells sorted from blood (inferred from file names), obtained from a patient given nivolumab and ipilimumab in sequence. The CDR3 protein is CASSDRGSPSYEQYF. The CDR3 DNA is TGTGCCAGCTCGGACAGGGGCTCCCCTTCCTACGAGCAGTACTTC.